The 24 T cell receptor beta chains presented below share a single source sample, sequenced in a study of shared clonotypes between healthy human individuals. Method: immunoSEQ multiplex PCR; TCRdb's copy keeps in-frame clones and lacks some. The sample contains about 640,000 clones, more than 70% of which appear only once. The source material was memory CD4+ T cells sorted from blood. Subset in this sample: CD45RA-negative fraction. These receptors all come from a woman aged 30 to 39 in good health.

This rearrangement joins TRBV2 to TRBJ2-3; D possibly corresponds to TRBD2 (5 bases). Germline CDR1 reads SNHLY; CDR2 reads FYNNEI. The CDR3 extends over 14 amino acids. The V end lost 6 bases, the J end lost 6 bases, and 16 bases lay between the germline ends. CDR3 sequence: CASRNRDLGDTQYF. The CDR3 DNA follows: TGTGCCAGCAGGAACCGGGATCTGGGGGATACGCAGTATTTT.

The V call is TRBV10-3, the J call TRBJ2-7, with 8 bases fitting TRBD1. The J segment lost 3 bases and the V segment lost 2 bases, leaving 3 bases of the junction unmatched. The CDR3 contains 14 residues. Germline V CDR1 and CDR2: ENHRY, SYGVKD. The CDR3 coding sequence is TGTGCCATCAGTGAGCCGGGACAGGACTACGAGCAGTACTTC. Amino acid sequence: CAISEPGQDYEQYF.

In DNA, the CDR3 is TGCGCCAGCAGCCCAGGACTAGCGGAACACAATGAGCAGTTCTTC. Its protein is CASSPGLAEHNEQFF. This sequence joins TRBV4-1 and TRBJ2-1, with TRBD2 identical over 10 bases. The CDR3 runs to 15 residues. V lost 4 bases to trimming and J lost 5 bases; unmatched junction nucleotides: 5. The germline V gene encodes CDR1 MGHRA and CDR2 YSYEKL.

The genes are TRBV6-6 and TRBJ2-1; D gene unclear. This CDR3 region has 15 residues. Trimming removed 5 bases from V and 1 base from J, with 12 bases in between. Per germline, CDR1 MNHNY and CDR2 SVGAGI (reference sequence). CDR3 amino acids: CASSPTTESYNEQFF. The CDR3 DNA reads TGTGCCAGCAGTCCTACAACAGAGTCCTACAATGAGCAGTTCTTC.

The chain joins TRBV5-1 to TRBJ2-1, with 14 positions matching TRBD2. Looked up from germline, CDR1 is SGHRS and CDR2 is YFSETQ. The ends lost 4 bases at V and 0 bases at J; junction bases unmatched: 6. The CDR3 covers 18 residues. CDR3 in DNA: TGCGCCAGCAGCCAAGGGACTAGCGGGAGAGTCTCCTACAATGAGCAGTTCTTC. This sequence encodes CASSQGTSGRVSYNEQFF.

The chain links TRBV10-3 to TRBJ1-5; 9 bases agree with TRBD1. The germline CDR1 and CDR2 sequences are ENHRY and SYGVKD. The V segment lost 8 bases and the J segment 0 bases; nucleotides outside the gene matches: 5. The CDR3 has 15 amino acids. CDR3 DNA: TGTGCCATCGGAACAGGGGGCAATAGCAATCAGCCCCAGCATTTT. Its translation: CAIGTGGNSNQPQHF.

This clone was counted between two and nine times. The genes are TRBV5-4 and TRBJ1-5; 9 bases map to TRBD1. This CDR3 is built from 13 residues. Trimming removed 7 bases from V and 5 bases from J; junction bases left unmatched: 4. Looked up from germline, CDR1 is SGHNT and CDR2 is YYREEE (reference sequence). The CDR3 nucleotides read TGTGCCAGCGGGACAGGGCTGGATCAGCCCCAGCATTTT. Translating gives CASGTGLDQPQHF.

This clone appeared many times. This same CDR3 is encoded by further DNA sequences in the sample. The chain employs TRBV27 and TRBJ1-5; D is uncertain. CDR1 MNHEY and CDR2 SMNVEV come from the germline V gene (reference sequence). The CDR3 is made up of 14 amino acids. V was pared by 3 bases and J by 5 bases, with 11 bases between. The CDR3 bases are TGTGCCAGCAGTTTCGGGATCGGGGATCAGCCCCAGCATTTT. Its translation is CASSFGIGDQPQHF.

The J gene is TRBJ2-5, the V gene TRBV4-1, with 12 nucleotides matching TRBD2. Judging by the DNA end, TRBJ2-7 fits better; the J call may be wrong. The CDR3 is 15 amino acids. Germline V lookup: CDR1 MGHRA, CDR2 YSYEKL. The CDR3 reads CASRAPGTSGYEQYF. The CDR3 bases are TGCGCCAGCAGGGCACCCGGGACTAGCGGGTACGAGCAGTACTTC.

The V call is TRBV7-9, the J call TRBJ1-4; D not certain. CDR3 length equals 14 residues. The germline V gene has CDR1 SEHNR and CDR2 FQNEAQ (reference sequence). Trimming took off 1 base at V and 0 bases at J, with 3 bases between the two ends. CDR3 protein: CASSLEATNEKLFF. CDR3 nucleotides: TGTGCCAGCAGCTTAGAGGCAACTAATGAAAAACTGTTTTTT.

This clone was seen ten or more times. The rearrangement uses TRBV28 and TRBJ1-5; D remains ambiguous. The CDR3 runs to 13 residues. Germline-derived CDR1 and CDR2 are MDHEN and SYDVKM. V gave up 5 bases and J gave up 4 bases, with 9 bases separating them. The CDR3: CASSADGNQPQHF. The CDR3 region has the DNA TGTGCCAGCAGTGCCGACGGAAATCAGCCCCAGCATTTT.

Comment on this clone: This CDR3 is also generated by other DNA sequences in the sample. CDR3 DNA: TGTGCCAGCAGCTTATCGGGTTCATACAATGAGCAGTTCTTC. This encodes CASSLSGSYNEQFF. V is TRBV7-3 and J is TRBJ2-1; the D is unclear. CDR1 is SGHTA and CDR2 is FQGTGA in the germline V gene. Between the trimmed V and J ends, which lost 2 bases and 4 bases, there was a span of 9 bases. The CDR3 is made up of 14 amino acids. Drawing the rest from reference TRBV7-3 and TRBJ2-1, the complete variable domain is GAGVSQTPSNKVTEKGKYVELRCDPISGHTALYWYRQSLGQGPEFLIYFQGTGAADDSGLPNDRFFAVRPEGSVSTLKIQRTERGDSAVYLCASSLSGSYNEQFFGPGTRLTVL.

This clone was picked up a small number of times. This chain links TRBV5-1 with TRBJ1-2, with TRBD1 identical over 7 bases. Unmatched junction bases numbered 16, after V lost 4 bases and J lost 4 bases. The CDR3 loop spans 17 amino acids. From germline, CDR1 is SGHRS and CDR2 YFSETQ. Here the CDR3 DNA reads TGCGCCAGCAGCCCGGACCGGTCAGAGACAGGGCGCTATGGCTACACCTTC. It codes for CASSPDRSETGRYGYTF.

The rearrangement uses TRBV11-3 and TRBJ2-2, with TRBD2 identical over 13 bases. V lost 4 bases and J lost 10; bases outside the gene matches: 6. The CDR3 is 15 amino acids. Germline assignment: CDR1 SGHNT and CDR2 YENEEA. CDR3 sequence: CASSSGTSGTVELFF. DNA of the CDR3: TGTGCCAGCAGCTCCGGGACTAGCGGGACTGTGGAGCTGTTTTTT.

The genes are TRBV6-1 and TRBJ2-5; 8 bases agree with TRBD2. Germline loops: CDR1 MNHNS, CDR2 SASEGT. After removal of 6 bases from V and 3 bases from J, the junction contained 9 bases not matched to a gene. The CDR3 totals 15 residues. The CDR3 region has the DNA TGTGCCAGCAGGAAACTAGCGGCGAAAAAAGAGACCCAGTACTTC. It is translated as CASRKLAAKKETQYF.

The gene calls are TRBV19 and TRBJ2-2; TRBD2 is a possible D gene (5 bases). V shed 0 bases and J shed 0 bases, with 11 bases lying between them. CDR1 and CDR2 (germline): LNHDA, SQIVND (reference sequence). This CDR3 spans 17 amino acids. The CDR3: CASSIDVGRANTGELFF. CDR3 nucleotides: TGTGCCAGTAGTATAGATGTGGGGAGAGCGAACACCGGGGAGCTGTTTTTT.

The chain carries TRBV14 and TRBJ2-7; D remains unclear. Per the germline V gene, CDR1 is SGHDN and CDR2 is FVKESK. The CDR3 has 11 residues. V was cut by 4 bases and J by 0 bases, with 1 base left in between. The CDR3 DNA sequence: TGTGCCAGCAGCCTCTCCTACGAGCAGTACTTC. Translating gives CASSLSYEQYF.

The chain is built from TRBV5-1 and TRBJ2-7; TRBD1 or TRBD2 may be the D gene (5 bases each). Trimming removed 4 bases from V and 7 bases from J, with 18 bases in between. The CDR3 totals 14 residues. Germline CDR1 SGHRS, CDR2 YFSETQ. CDR3 sequence reads: CASSTAGQGGEQYF. DNA for the CDR3: TGCGCCAGCAGCACTGCGGGCCAGGGTGGAGAGCAGTACTTC.

The genes are TRBV28 and TRBJ1-4, with 9 positions matching TRBD1. Germline lookup yields CDR1 MDHEN and CDR2 SYDVKM. The CDR3 covers 17 residues. After removal of 4 bases from V and 8 bases from J, the junction contained 14 bases not matched to a gene. DNA for the CDR3: TGTGCCAGCAGTTCCATAGTAGTGGGACAGGGAAGAGAAAAACTGTTTTTT. Amino acids: CASSSIVVGQGREKLFF. Supplemented by reference TRBV28 and TRBJ1-4, the full variable domain reads DVKVTQSSRYLVKRTGEKVFLECVQDMDHENMFWYRQDPGLGLRLIYFSYDVKMKEKGDIPEGYSVSREKKERFSLILESASTNQTSMYLCASSSIVVGQGREKLFFGSGTQLSVL.

V usage is TRBV27 and J usage is TRBJ2-5; 9 nucleotides line up with TRBD2. CDR3 length: 15 amino acids. J gave up 5 bases and V 2 bases, and 6 bases lay outside the gene matches. Germline V gives CDR1 MNHEY, CDR2 SMNVEV (reference sequence). The CDR3 DNA reads as TGTGCCAGCAGTTTAAGCGGGAGGCAGAGGGAGACCCAGTACTTC. The encoded protein is CASSLSGRQRETQYF.

The chain carries TRBV5-1 and TRBJ2-7, with TRBD2 identical over 7 bases. With V trimmed by 0 bases and J by 3 bases, 6 bases remained unmatched. CDR1 and CDR2 (germline): SGHRS, YFSETQ. The CDR3 covers 15 residues. In DNA, the CDR3 is TGCGCCAGCAGCTTGGGTGCGACTAGCAACTACGAGCAGTACTTC. Amino acid sequence: CASSLGATSNYEQYF.

The chain carries TRBV5-1 and TRBJ2-1; 14 positions agree with TRBD2. The length of the CDR3 is 15 residues. CDR1 and CDR2 (germline): SGHRS, YFSETQ. V was clipped by 3 bases and J by 6 bases; unmatched bases: 2. CDR3 DNA sequence: TGCGCCAGCAGCTCGGGACTAGCGGGGGCCAATGAGCAGTTCTTC. It translates to CASSSGLAGANEQFF.

The chain recombines TRBV4-1 with TRBJ2-5; weak D call: TRBD1 (6 bases). V lost 1 base to trimming and J lost 5 bases, with 17 bases between them. The CDR3 length is 16 residues. Germline V gives CDR1 MGHRA, CDR2 YSYEKL. CDR3 sequence (DNA): TGCGCCAGCAGCCAAGGTACCGTACAGGGTCAGGAGACCCAGTACTTC. Amino acid sequence: CASSQGTVQGQETQYF.

J is TRBJ2-2 and V is TRBV21-1; the table's D call of TRBD2 was not tested on the DNA. TRBV21-1 represents a pseudogene. This CDR3 is 18 amino acids long. The CDR3 coding sequence is TGTGCCAGCAGCCCCCGACTAGCGGGACCGCCAAACACCGGGGAGCTGTTTTTT. It specifies CASSPRLAGPPNTGELFF.